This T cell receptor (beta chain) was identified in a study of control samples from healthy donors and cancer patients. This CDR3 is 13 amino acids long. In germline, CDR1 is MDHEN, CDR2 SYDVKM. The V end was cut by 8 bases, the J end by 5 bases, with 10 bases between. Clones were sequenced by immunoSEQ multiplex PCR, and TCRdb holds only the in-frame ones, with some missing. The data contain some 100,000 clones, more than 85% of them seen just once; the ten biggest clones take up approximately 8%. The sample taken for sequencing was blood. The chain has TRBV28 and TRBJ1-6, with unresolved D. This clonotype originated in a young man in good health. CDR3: CASEGRNNSPLHF. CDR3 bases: TGTGCCAGCGAAGGACGGAATAATTCACCCCTCCACTTT.